The rows below give T cell receptor beta chains drawn from one sample of a study of neurological immune-mediated disorders. Using its own MiXCR run on the 5' RACE reads, TCRdb lists one record per CDR3 protein. The sample lists under 45,000 distinct CDR3 sequences, roughly 13% occurring once. The sequenced sample was PBMCs. The receptor set was obtained from a female donor in good health. Each CDR3 is given with its conserved first and last residue. A D gene is named only where the DNA matches it firmly. Some rows have no size entry. The others give once, few or many, or a class for an expanded clone.

many	TRBV5-1	TRBJ2-1	TRBD2	TGCGCCAGCAGCCTCGAGGGGACTAGGATTTGGGAGGTCTTC	CASSLEGTRIWEVF
many	TRBV4-1	TRBJ1-5	TRBD1	TGCGCCAGCAGCCTGGACCGGGACAGGGAAACTCAGCCCCAGCATTTT	CASSLDRDRETQPQHF
-	TRBV12-3/TRBV12-4	TRBJ1-3	TRBD1	TGTGCCAGCGGGGACTCGACAGGGGACCTGAGCTCTGGAAACACCATATATTTT	CASGDSTGDLSSGNTIYF
many	TRBV5-1	TRBJ1-6	-	TGCGCCAGCAGCTTGACCAGCCCCTATAATTCACCCCTCCACTTT	CASSLTSPYNSPLHF
many	TRBV29-1	TRBJ2-1	-	TGCAGCGTGGGGGAGGGGGCCTTCTACAATGAGCAGTTCTTC	CSVGEGAFYNEQFF
many	TRBV6-6	TRBJ2-1	TRBD2	TGTGCCAGCAGTTCCTTGGAAAGCGGGGGCCAGATCGGTGAGCAGTTCTTC	CASSSLESGGQIGEQFF
few	TRBV12-3/TRBV12-4	TRBJ2-6	TRBD1	TGTGCCAGCAGTTTTCGGTTAAGGGGGCGATCGGGTGAAGGGGCCAACGTCCTGACTTTC	CASSFRLRGRSGEGANVLTF
many	TRBV9	TRBJ1-1	-	TGTGCCAGCAGCCCGGGACGGGGGAACACTGAAGCTTTCTTT	CASSPGRGNTEAFF
many	TRBV20-1	TRBJ2-3	-	TGCAGTGCTATTCCCGGTATGGGCACAGATACGCAGTATTTT	CSAIPGMGTDTQYF
-	TRBV10-3	TRBJ1-1	TRBD1	TGTGCCATCAGTGAGTCGTACGGACAGGCTGAAGCTTTCTTT	CAISESYGQAEAFF
many	TRBV29-1	TRBJ1-1	-	TGCAGCGTTGAGGGACTGATGAACACTGAAGCTTTCTTT	CSVEGLMNTEAFF
many	TRBV5-1	TRBJ1-4	TRBD1	TGCGCCAGCAGCGAACAGGGGTGGAATGAAAAACTGTTTTTT	CASSEQGWNEKLFF
many	TRBV20-1	TRBJ1-2	-	TGCAGTGCTCTCCGGGGCAGCTATGGCTACACCTTC	CSALRGSYGYTF
-	TRBV7-9	TRBJ1-1	-	TGTGCCAGCAGCTTTAAAGGGGGGGGATTCACTGAAGCTTTCTTT	CASSFKGGGFTEAFF
few	TRBV27	TRBJ2-2	-	TGTGCCAGCAGACCCTTAGGCGCCGGGGAGCTGTTTTTT	CASRPLGAGELFF
many	TRBV10-3	TRBJ2-1	-	TGTGCCATCAGTGAGTCCGGCCGAGAGCAGTTCTTC	CAISESGREQFF
many	TRBV15	TRBJ1-1	TRBD1	TGTGCCACCAGCACCTCGCCGGGACAGGGAAACACTGAAGCTTTCTTT	CATSTSPGQGNTEAFF
-	TRBV6-1	TRBJ1-5	-	TGTGCCAGCAGTGAGGTGGGCCGAGCAGACAATCAGCCCCAGCATTTT	CASSEVGRADNQPQHF
many	TRBV5-5	TRBJ2-3	-	TGTGCCAGCAGCTTGGTAGGGCCCGGCACAGATACGCAGTATTTT	CASSLVGPGTDTQYF
-	TRBV12-3/TRBV12-4	TRBJ2-2	-	TGTGCCAGCAGTCAGGGTTTAGACACCGGGGAGCTGTTTTTT	CASSQGLDTGELFF
-	TRBV12-3/TRBV12-4	TRBJ2-1	-	TGTGCCAGCAGTGTAAGCGTTTTGATCTATGATCAGTTCTTC	CASSVSVLIYDQFF
many	TRBV5-1	TRBJ2-2	-	TGCGCCAGCAGCTTGGTATCTTCCGGCTTTACCGGGGAGCTGTTTTTT	CASSLVSSGFTGELFF
many	TRBV11-2	TRBJ2-2	-	TGTGCCGCCTCTAGTCTCACCGGGGAGCTGTTTTTT	CAASSLTGELFF
many	TRBV9	TRBJ2-7	TRBD2	TGTGCCAGCAGCTTGGGACTAGCGGGAGGATCCCACGAGCAGTACTTC	CASSLGLAGGSHEQYF
many	TRBV20-1	TRBJ2-1	TRBD2	TGCAGTGGGACTAGCGGGGTACTAAGGGGTGAGCAGTTCTTC	CSGTSGVLRGEQFF
many	TRBV20-1	TRBJ1-2	-	TGCAGTGCTAGCAGCACTGAGGGCGGCTACACCTTC	CSASSTEGGYTF
once	TRBV18	TRBJ1-1	-	TGTGCCAGCTCACCCTCAGGGGCAGGGGTCGGGACTGAAGCTTTCTTT	CASSPSGAGVGTEAFF
many	TRBV27	TRBJ1-1	TRBD1	TGTGCCAGCAGTCTACAGGGGGCCCTCACTGAAGCTTTCTTT	CASSLQGALTEAFF
many	TRBV12-3/TRBV12-4	TRBJ2-3	-	TGTGCCAGCATTCTGCAGAATTCGGGCACAGATACGCAGTATTTT	CASILQNSGTDTQYF
many	TRBV20-1	TRBJ2-5	-	TGCAGTGCTAGCTTAGGCGGGGTGTACCAAGAGACCCAGTACTTC	CSASLGGVYQETQYF
-	TRBV24-1	TRBJ2-1	TRBD1	TGTGCCACCAGCAAAGACAGGGGGCTTTACAATGAGCAGTTCTTC	CATSKDRGLYNEQFF
-	TRBV7-3	TRBJ2-7	TRBD1	TGTGCCAGCAGCTTAAATGGGCAGGGGGCCTACGAGCAGTACTTC	CASSLNGQGAYEQYF
many	TRBV7-2	TRBJ1-2	TRBD1	TGTGCCAGCAGCCAGGGGGCCGCAGGGGGTCTAGGTGCGGGCTACACCTTC	CASSQGAAGGLGAGYTF
many	TRBV12-3/TRBV12-4	TRBJ1-2	-	TGTGCCAGCAGTTTCGGTCAGGGGTTTGGCTACACCTTC	CASSFGQGFGYTF
many	TRBV5-1	TRBJ1-6	-	TGCGCCAGCAGCCCGCAGGGTGGTAATTCACCCCTCCACTTT	CASSPQGGNSPLHF
many	TRBV5-1	TRBJ1-1	TRBD1	TGCGCCAGCAGCCTAGGACAGGGAGGATTGATGAACACTGAAGCTTTCTTT	CASSLGQGGLMNTEAFF
many	TRBV6-5	TRBJ2-7	TRBD1	TGTGCCAGCAGTGAGGGACAGGGCGGAATCTACGAGCAGTACTTC	CASSEGQGGIYEQYF
many	TRBV12-3/TRBV12-4	TRBJ1-5	TRBD1	TGTGCCAGCAGTTTCGACGGACAGGGCAATCAGCCCCAGCATTTT	CASSFDGQGNQPQHF
many	TRBV6-6	TRBJ1-1	-	TGTGCCAGCAGTTCCCGCGGGGCGGTCGGGAACACTGAAGCTTTCTTT	CASSSRGAVGNTEAFF
many	TRBV7-6	TRBJ2-3	-	TGTGCCAGCAGCTTAGACCCGGGGATCACAGATACGCAGTATTTT	CASSLDPGITDTQYF
many	TRBV12-3/TRBV12-4	TRBJ2-1	-	TGTGCCAGCAGCCCCGGCGTTAGCTCCTACAATGAGCAGTTCTTC	CASSPGVSSYNEQFF
many	TRBV5-1	TRBJ2-1	TRBD1	TGCGCCAGCAGCCCCTACGGACAGGGGACCCACAATGAGCAGTTCTTC	CASSPYGQGTHNEQFF
many	TRBV20-1	TRBJ2-7	-	TGCAGTGCTAGGGGGGACACCCAAAGAGAGCAGTACTTC	CSARGDTQREQYF
many	TRBV20-1	TRBJ1-2	TRBD1	TGCAGTGCTGGGCCCGAGGACAGGGTGGATTATGGCTACACCTTC	CSAGPEDRVDYGYTF
many	TRBV6-2/TRBV6-3	TRBJ2-1	TRBD2	TGTGCCAGCAGGGGAGCGGGAGGGCTGTACAATGAGCAGTTCTTC	CASRGAGGLYNEQFF
many	TRBV27	TRBJ1-6	-	TGTGCCAGCAAGCCGGCCATTACAGAGAATAATTCACCCCTCCACTTT	CASKPAITENNSPLHF
many	TRBV6-6	TRBJ1-4	-	TGTGCCAGCAGCCGGGGTGAGACAGCAACTAATGAAAAACTGTTTTTT	CASSRGETATNEKLFF
-	TRBV5-1	TRBJ2-7	-	TGCGCCAGCAGCTTAACCGACCGAGGGCAAGACGAGCAGTACTTC	CASSLTDRGQDEQYF
many	TRBV12-3/TRBV12-4	TRBJ2-5	TRBD1	TGTGCCAGCACCCGGACAGGACAAGAGACCCAGTACTTC	CASTRTGQETQYF